Listed below are T cell receptor beta chains from one sample, sequenced in a study of cytomegalovirus exposure and HLA in healthy donors. TCRdb's table, derived via immunoSEQ multiplex PCR, lists solely in-frame clones and lacks some. This repertoire shows fewer than 110,000 clones, around three quarters found once; its top ten account for 7.8%. Sample: PBMCs. Every receptor here comes from a young man in good health and CMV-seronegative. The CDR3 runs from the conserved cysteine through the conserved F or W. A D gene is named only where the DNA matches it firmly. A row's size may be missing; if present it is once, few, many or a size class.

clone size	D gene	V gene	J gene	CDR3 protein	CDR3 DNA
NA	TRBD1	TRBV7-9	TRBJ1-4	CASKTGEGEKLFF	TGTGCCAGCAAGACAGGGGAGGGTGAAAAACTGTTTTTT
few	NA	TRBV19	TRBJ2-4	CASSWGSAAKNIQYF	TGTGCCAGTAGTTGGGGCAGTGCGGCCAAAAACATTCAGTACTTC
NA	NA	TRBV30	TRBJ1-1	CAWSVRLGENTEAFF	TGTGCCTGGAGTGTACGACTCGGGGAGAACACTGAAGCTTTCTTT
NA	NA	TRBV9	TRBJ2-5	CASSVATRTFDQLNQETQYF	TGTGCCAGCAGCGTCGCTACTAGAACCTTCGACCAATTGAACCAAGAGACCCAGTACTTC
NA	TRBD1	TRBV13	TRBJ2-7	CASSRSGQGGYEQYF	TGTGCCAGCAGCCGCTCCGGACAGGGGGGTTACGAGCAGTACTTC
NA	NA	TRBV7-8	TRBJ2-1	CASSTEALSSYNEQFF	TGTGCCAGCAGCACCGAGGCCCTTAGCTCCTACAATGAGCAGTTCTTC
NA	NA	TRBV9	TRBJ2-7	CASSVGLDRAGEQYF	TGTGCCAGCAGCGTAGGTCTCGACAGGGCGGGGGAGCAGTACTTC
once	NA	TRBV27	TRBJ2-1	CASTATSGEPLYNEQFF	TGTGCCAGCACCGCCACCTCTGGGGAGCCGCTTTACAATGAGCAGTTCTTC
once	TRBD1	TRBV5-1	TRBJ1-3	CASSSGTATSGNTIYF	TGCGCCAGCAGCTCGGGGACAGCCACCTCTGGAAACACCATATATTTT
few	NA	TRBV6-1	TRBJ1-1	CASSEGREFTEAFF	TGTGCCAGCAGTGAAGGCCGTGAGTTCACTGAAGCTTTCTTT
NA	TRBD1	TRBV14	TRBJ1-2	CASSRWTGNYGYTF	TGTGCCAGCAGCCGTTGGACAGGGAACTATGGCTACACCTTC
few	NA	TRBV5-1	TRBJ1-1	CASSLGQPGGDEAFF	TGCGCCAGCAGCCTCGGACAGCCCGGTGGGGATGAAGCTTTCTTT
NA	NA	TRBV14	TRBJ2-6	CASSKGQLSGANVLTF	TGTGCCAGCAGCAAAGGACAGCTCTCTGGGGCCAACGTCCTGACTTTC
NA	NA	TRBV19	TRBJ2-2	CASRGRDTGELFF	TGTGCCAGTAGGGGCAGGGACACCGGGGAGCTGTTTTTT
NA	NA	TRBV28	TRBJ1-1	CASSTIQATMNTEAFF	TGTGCCAGCAGTACTATACAGGCGACAATGAACACTGAAGCTTTCTTT
few	TRBD2	TRBV5-4	TRBJ2-2	CASSSFGGLAGGTGELFF	TGTGCCAGCAGCTCCTTCGGAGGGCTAGCGGGGGGAACCGGGGAGCTGTTTTTT
NA	NA	TRBV28	TRBJ1-1	CASSLKAGESTEAFF	TGTGCCAGCAGTTTAAAGGCAGGTGAGAGCACTGAAGCTTTCTTT
NA	TRBD1	TRBV7-3	TRBJ1-1	CASSFDRGSTEAFF	TGTGCCAGCAGCTTCGACAGGGGGAGCACTGAAGCTTTCTTT
once	TRBD1	TRBV28	TRBJ2-5	CASSPRTTGARETQYF	TGTGCCAGCAGTCCGAGGACAACAGGGGCCCGAGAGACCCAGTACTTC
few	NA	TRBV6-1	TRBJ2-7	CASDPRDWLGEQYF	TGTGCCAGCGACCCCCGGGACTGGCTCGGCGAGCAGTACTTC
NA	TRBD1	TRBV2	TRBJ1-2	CASSEQGVDYGYTF	TGTGCCAGCAGTGAACAGGGGGTGGACTATGGCTACACCTTC
NA	TRBD1	TRBV5-1	TRBJ1-4	CASSLQGAGEKLFF	TGCGCCAGCAGCTTACAGGGGGCCGGTGAAAAACTGTTTTTT
few	TRBD2	TRBV11-3	TRBJ2-1	CASSLDDSGASYNEQFF	TGTGCCAGCAGCTTAGATGATAGCGGGGCCTCCTACAATGAGCAGTTCTTC
NA	TRBD1	TRBV2	TRBJ2-5	CASRAGTGGTETQYF	TGTGCCAGCAGGGCGGGGACAGGGGGTACAGAGACCCAGTACTTC
NA	TRBD2	TRBV5-1	TRBJ2-5	CASSLAAGGETQYF	TGCGCCAGCAGCTTGGCCGCGGGGGGAGAGACCCAGTACTTC
NA	NA	TRBV5-1	TRBJ1-1	CASSLAQGTTEAFF	TGCGCCAGCAGCTTGGCCCAGGGGACGACTGAAGCTTTCTTT
NA	NA	TRBV10-2	TRBJ2-7	CASSEPRGSYEQYF	TGCGCCAGCAGTGAACCGCGGGGCTCCTACGAGCAGTACTTC
NA	TRBD2	TRBV9	TRBJ2-3	CASSVLAGAGDTQYF	TGTGCCAGCAGCGTGTTAGCGGGGGCAGGAGATACGCAGTATTTT
once	NA	TRBV13	TRBJ2-7	CASSLGRVYEQYF	TGTGCCAGCAGCTTAGGCAGGGTCTACGAGCAGTACTTC
few	TRBD2	TRBV15	TRBJ2-5	CATSRLLAGQETQYF	TGTGCCACCAGCAGACTGCTAGCGGGACAAGAGACCCAGTACTTC
NA	TRBD1	TRBV11-2	TRBJ2-3	CASSSTGGTDTQYF	TGTGCCAGCAGCTCCACAGGGGGCACAGATACGCAGTATTTT
NA	NA	TRBV5-1	TRBJ2-3	CASSLEGQASTDTQYF	TGCGCCAGCAGCTTGGAGGGACAAGCCTCAACAGATACGCAGTATTTT
NA	NA	TRBV30	TRBJ2-2	CAWSVALGWELFF	TGTGCCTGGAGTGTAGCGCTGGGTTGGGAGCTGTTTTTT
NA	TRBD2	TRBV10-3	TRBJ2-1	CAISELTSGPGNEQFF	TGTGCCATCAGTGAGTTAACTAGCGGCCCGGGCAATGAGCAGTTCTTC
NA	NA	TRBV25-1	TRBJ2-1	CASSQGYEQFF	TGTGCCAGCAGTCAGGGGTATGAGCAGTTCTTC
NA	TRBD2	TRBV29-1	TRBJ2-5	CSVDLAGVQETQYF	TGCAGCGTTGATCTAGCGGGGGTGCAAGAGACCCAGTACTTC
few	TRBD2	TRBV10-3	TRBJ2-7	CAISEGTSGVYEQYF	TGTGCCATCAGTGAGGGGACTAGCGGGGTGTACGAGCAGTACTTC
NA	TRBD1	TRBV5-4	TRBJ1-1	CASSLGTTGLNTEAFF	TGTGCCAGCAGCTTGGGAACGACAGGGCTAAACACTGAAGCTTTCTTT
NA	NA	TRBV19	TRBJ2-7	CASSIIARLDEQYF	TGTGCCAGTAGTATTATAGCGCGTCTGGACGAGCAGTACTTC
NA	TRBD1	TRBV29-1	TRBJ1-2	CSLGGDYGYTF	TGCAGCTTAGGGGGCGACTATGGCTACACCTTC
NA	NA	TRBV2	TRBJ1-1	CASRDIMNTEAFF	TGTGCCAGCAGAGACATTATGAACACTGAAGCTTTCTTT
NA	NA	TRBV6-5	TRBJ1-6	CASRQYNSPLHF	TGTGCCAGCAGGCAGTATAATTCACCCCTCCACTTT
many	NA	TRBV5-1	TRBJ1-1	CASSLAGGGTEAFF	TGCGCCAGCAGCTTGGCAGGCGGGGGCACTGAAGCTTTCTTT
NA	TRBD1	TRBV2	TRBJ1-5	CASRGDSPNQPQHF	TGTGCCAGCAGGGGGGACAGCCCGAATCAGCCCCAGCATTTT
NA	NA	TRBV27	TRBJ2-7	CASSFVPTAYEQYF	TGTGCCAGCAGTTTTGTCCCCACGGCCTACGAGCAGTACTTC
NA	TRBD1	TRBV5-5	TRBJ1-4	CASSRDRATEKLFF	TGTGCCAGCTCGAGAGACAGGGCAACTGAAAAACTGTTTTTT
NA	NA	TRBV19	TRBJ1-3	CASKGSDSGNTIYF	TGTGCCAGTAAGGGGTCGGACTCTGGAAACACCATATATTTT
once	TRBD1	TRBV27	TRBJ2-1	CASSSTSTRDRVYSEQFF	TGTGCCAGCAGTTCAACAAGTACCCGGGACAGGGTTTATTCTGAGCAGTTCTTC
NA	TRBD1	TRBV28	TRBJ1-5	CASSSDRGNQPQHF	TGTGCCAGCAGTTCGGACAGGGGCAATCAGCCCCAGCATTTT
few	TRBD1	TRBV28	TRBJ1-5	CAIATGGDQPQHF	TGTGCCATCGCGACAGGGGGCGATCAGCCCCAGCATTTT
NA	NA	TRBV30	TRBJ2-6	CAWSLNRGGTNVLTF	TGTGCCTGGAGTCTCAACAGGGGGGGGACCAACGTCCTGACTTTC
NA	NA	TRBV12-2	TRBJ2-5	CASRWRTGTEKETQYF	TGTGCAAGTCGCTGGAGGACAGGGACCGAAAAAGAGACCCAGTACTTC
few	NA	TRBV6-5	TRBJ2-3	CASSTPGDHTQYF	TGTGCCAGCAGCACCCCAGGGGATCATACGCAGTATTTT
few	TRBD2	TRBV19	TRBJ2-1	CASTSTGLAGGRNEQFF	TGTGCCAGTACCTCGACAGGTCTAGCGGGAGGCCGCAATGAGCAGTTCTTC
few	NA	TRBV25-1	TRBJ1-1	CASSESTAAEAFF	TGTGCCAGCAGTGAATCAACAGCGGCTGAAGCTTTCTTT
once	NA	TRBV7-9	TRBJ2-7	CASGAVSSYEQYF	TGTGCCAGCGGGGCAGTAAGCTCCTACGAGCAGTACTTC
once	TRBD2	TRBV2	TRBJ2-3	CASSSSGSTDTQYF	TGTGCCAGCAGTTCTAGCGGGTCTACAGATACGCAGTATTTT
NA	NA	TRBV6-5	TRBJ1-4	CASSYEAGAGKLFF	TGTGCCAGCAGTTACGAGGCGGGGGCCGGAAAACTGTTTTTT
NA	NA	TRBV5-4	TRBJ2-7	CASSPTPDFTSYEQCF	TGTGCCAGCAGCCCCACCCCGGACTTCACCTCCTACGAGCAGTGCTTC
NA	TRBD2	TRBV6-1	TRBJ2-7	CASSEVRDYYEQYF	TGTGCCAGCAGTGAAGTGCGGGACTACTACGAGCAGTACTTC